One and the same sample provided the 10 T cell receptor beta chains below, sequenced in a study of T-cell reconstitution after alpha-beta-depleted transplantation in children. Molecular barcoding with unique molecular identifiers was used for the TCRbeta library. TCRdb redid the calling of the PCR reads with MiXCR, one entry per CDR3 protein. The repertoire holds some 260,000 distinct CDR3 sequences, with under 30% as singletons. Sample: PBMCs, mostly from graft donor cells, taken 360 days after TCRalphabeta/CD19-depleted stem cell transplant. The receptors stem from a female patient aged 2-10 years who had a stem cell transplant for congenital amegakaryocytic thrombocytopenia, so the T cells may come from the graft donor.

The V and J genes are TRBV10-1 and TRBJ2-3; D possibly uses TRBD1 or TRBD2 (6 bases each). Germline V gene lookup returns CDR1 WNHNN and CDR2 SYGVQD (reference sequence). This CDR3 spans 18 amino acids. Trimming took off 1 base at V and 4 bases at J, with 21 bases between the two ends. CDR3 nucleotide sequence: TGCGCCAGCAGTGAGTGCGGGGCCCAGGGGCTAGGCGCAGATACGCAGTATTTT. Translating gives CASSECGAQGLGADTQYF.

V is TRBV7-2 and J is TRBJ1-3; 7 positions agree with TRBD1. The V gene end was trimmed by 0 bases and the J gene end by 9 bases; junction bases not matched to a gene: 11. Germline V gene data show CDR1 as SGHTA and CDR2 as FQGNSA. CDR3 length: 16 amino acids. CDR3 in DNA: TGTGCCAGCAGCTTAGCCCCAGGGGGGGGGTATGGCACCATATATTTT. Translated: CASSLAPGGGYGTIYF. Based on the CDR3 plus reference TRBV7-2 and TRBJ1-3, the full variable domain is GAGVSQSPSNKVTEKGKDVELRCDPISGHTALYWYRQSLGQGLEFLIYFQGNSAPDKSGLPSDRFSAERTGGSVSTLTIQRTQQEDSAVYLCASSLAPGGGYGTIYFGEGSWLTVV.

The rearrangement links TRBV21-1 to TRBJ2-2; TRBD1, the D gene given by the table, was not confirmed from the DNA. TRBV21-1 is listed as a pseudogene. The length of the CDR3 is 16 residues. The CDR3 DNA is TGTGCCAGCAGCCCGCGACAGGGGGCGAACACCGGGGAGCTGTTTTTT. Translation: CASSPRQGANTGELFF.

This clonotype has only a few counts. The CDR3 region is CASSQTDGERTEAFF. The CDR3 coding sequence is TGCGCCAGCAGCCAGACCGACGGGGAGAGGACTGAAGCTTTCTTT. The chain has TRBV4-3 and TRBJ1-1; D not certain. CDR3 length: 15 residues. Trimming removed 3 bases from V and 5 bases from J, with 16 bases in between. Germline V CDR1 and CDR2: LGHNA, YSLEER.

The genes are TRBV4-3 and TRBJ1-2; D gene ambiguous. Germline values: CDR1 LGHNA, CDR2 YSLEER. V lost 3 bases and J 8 bases, leaving 19 bases between the germline ends. This CDR3 has 15 residues. CDR3 in amino acids: CASSQDLPSRVGYTF. Here the CDR3 DNA reads TGCGCCAGCAGCCAGGATCTCCCGTCTCGGGTGGGCTACACCTTC.

This clonotype was counted only a few times. The chain couples TRBV20-1 to TRBJ2-3; the match to TRBD2 covers 11 bases. The ends lost 6 bases at V and 5 bases at J; junction bases unmatched: 7. From germline, CDR1 is DFQATT and CDR2 SNEGSKA (reference sequence). The CDR3 totals 14 residues. Here the CDR3 reads CSASIGTSGDTQYF. The DNA for the CDR3 is TGCAGTGCCAGTATTGGGACTAGCGGAGATACGCAGTATTTT.

The J gene is TRBJ1-1, the V gene TRBV25-1; 8 nucleotides align to TRBD1. J lost 8 bases, V lost 4 bases, and 0 bases had no gene match. CDR1 is MGHDK, CDR2 SYGVNS, per germline. This CDR3 comprises 11 residues. The CDR3 nucleotides read TGTGCCAGCAGTGCAGGGGGCGAAGCTTTCTTT. This encodes CASSAGGEAFF.

The gene calls are TRBV27 and TRBJ2-3, with TRBD2 identical over 8 bases. The trim removed 1 base at V and 2 bases at J, leaving 8 bases unmatched. Per germline, CDR1 MNHEY and CDR2 SMNVEV (reference sequence). This CDR3 is built from 17 residues. The CDR3: CASSLFPKREYTDTQYF. The CDR3 DNA is TGTGCCAGCAGTTTATTCCCCAAGCGGGAGTACACAGATACGCAGTATTTT.

V usage is TRBV6-5 and J usage is TRBJ2-3; D not resolved. Trimming removed 2 bases from V and 3 bases from J, with 12 bases in between. Germline-derived CDR1 and CDR2 are MNHEY and SVGAGI. The CDR3 contains 15 residues. The CDR3 DNA reads TGTGCCAGCAGTTACGGTGGGCGCCAGACAGATACGCAGTATTTT. Encoded protein: CASSYGGRQTDTQYF.

V usage is TRBV20-1 and J usage is TRBJ1-1, with 7 bases that match TRBD1. There are 12 residues in the CDR3. V trimming: 3 bases; J trimming: 11 bases; junction bases outside the gene matches: 9. Per germline, CDR1 DFQATT and CDR2 SNEGSKA (reference sequence). The CDR3 loop reads CSASYRGPGAFF. The CDR3 DNA sequence: TGCAGTGCTAGCTACAGGGGTCCGGGGGCTTTCTTT.